Below, one T cell receptor (beta chain) is given with its context. Its antigen target is currently unknown. Base qualities are missing; no much larger clone stands one base away. This specimen's time point label, per the study, means: baseline pretreatment blood. This specimen's treatment or condition label, interpreted: 15 Gy SBRT to primary tumor, nephrectomy 4 weeks later. Serial peripheral blood from radiation-treated patients was sampled at baseline, 2 weeks and 4 weeks after SBRT to track tumor-enriched clonotypes. All patients had renal cell carcinoma with clear cell pathology. The QIAamp DNA Blood Mini Kit (Qiagen) was used to prepare genomic DNA for TCR sequencing. The analyses included just those samples that passed every quality control check. The immunoSEQ kit was used, according to the manufacturer's recommendations, to generate TCR beta libraries from genomic DNA. To prepare libraries, a first multiplex PCR with proprietary primers was run, followed by a second PCR that added unique barcodes, and a bead cleanup was done after each round. Each sample batch included a kit-provided positive control reaction and a negative control reaction. The final libraries were assessed on an Agilent 4200 TapeStation D1000 ScreenTape, pooled by volume, and quantified by qPCR. Sequencing was performed on an Illumina NextSeq500 with a MidOutput 150-cycle cartridge, and 156 Read1 and 15 Index1 cycles were run with kit custom primers. The pooled library was loaded at 0.75 to 1 pM, with an approximately 21% PhiX control spiked in. The original pipeline was this. Vendor-processed data were analyzed in R, and a clonotype was defined as all T cells sharing the same CDR3 nucleotide sequence. In the clone abundance analyses, frequencies were normalized to the 10,000 most abundant clones in each sample. Before analysis, public T cell clones were removed, and these numbered fewer than six per sample on average. An abundance difference of at least 32-fold between compartments was the criterion for calling clonotypes tumor-enriched or baseline blood-enriched. A beta-binomial differential abundance model was applied to find clonotypes that expanded or contracted between blood time points. Tumor-blood repertoire similarity was measured with the Baroni-Urbani and Buser coefficient, and groups were compared using two-tailed Wilcoxon tests in R. TCRdb took this table from immuneACCESS and kept in-frame rearrangements with V and J called. Such tables lack part of the clones; where checked against another copy, unresolved V genes explain under half of the gap, and the rest is unexplained. The D gene and trimming were derived from the DNA, and the V and J assignments and clone size from that table. The sample profile shows over 45,000 clones; around 72% of them were found once. The ten biggest clones cover less than 7.5% of the sample.

CDR1 SGHDT and CDR2 YYEEEE were looked up in the germline V gene. The trim is 2 bases for V and 6 bases for J, with a gap of 17 bases between the germline ends. From cysteine to phenylalanine, the CDR3 is 15 amino acids long. Only CDR3 DNA remains: 45 bases, in frame from the first base. This record comes from a study of radiation and T cells in renal cell carcinoma (dated by TCRdb to the early 2020s). For the wider study: Samples came from a clinical trial, in which primary renal cell carcinomas received 15 Gy stereotactic body radiation therapy followed by nephrectomy 4 weeks later. Across all 50 or so samples, 3.5 million to 4.5 million unique CDR3 nucleotide sequences encoding over 2.5 million unique CDR3 amino acid sequences were identified. In total, almost 55 samples, comprising roughly 25 tumors and around 27 peripheral blood samples, were subjected to TCR beta sequencing. What the study reported, not specific to this receptor: Dynamics of the blood repertoire were not tracked past 4 weeks after treatment. Because the trial had a single-armed design, the trial could not examine how radiation dose or scheduling affected the TCR repertoire. Because pretreatment tumor biopsies were not available, the study could not determine whether clonotypes were already present within the tumor at baseline. An increase in top tumor clonotypes in blood was observed from baseline to 2 weeks post-radiation, followed by contraction by 4 weeks, which was taken to suggest transient expansion of tumor-resident clones.

The sequence derives from a man aged 60 to 75 with renal cell carcinoma. The chain was built from TRBV5-6 and TRBJ2-5, with the D segment identity uncertain. Sequencing used blood, obtained from a patient whose treatment included radiotherapy and nephrectomy. The DNA reads as follows: TGTGCCAGCAGCTTTTTGTTCTCCCAAAAAAAGACCCAGTACTTC. Its product reads: CASSFLFSQKKTQYF. The CDR3 plus the reference TRBV5-6 and TRBJ2-5 genes for the other parts give the full variable domain: DAGVTQSPTHLIKTRGQQVTLRCSPKSGHDTVSWYQQALGQGPQFIFQYYEEEERQRGNFPDRFSGHQFPNYSSELNVNALLLGDSALYLCASSFLFSQKKTQYFGPGTRLLVL.